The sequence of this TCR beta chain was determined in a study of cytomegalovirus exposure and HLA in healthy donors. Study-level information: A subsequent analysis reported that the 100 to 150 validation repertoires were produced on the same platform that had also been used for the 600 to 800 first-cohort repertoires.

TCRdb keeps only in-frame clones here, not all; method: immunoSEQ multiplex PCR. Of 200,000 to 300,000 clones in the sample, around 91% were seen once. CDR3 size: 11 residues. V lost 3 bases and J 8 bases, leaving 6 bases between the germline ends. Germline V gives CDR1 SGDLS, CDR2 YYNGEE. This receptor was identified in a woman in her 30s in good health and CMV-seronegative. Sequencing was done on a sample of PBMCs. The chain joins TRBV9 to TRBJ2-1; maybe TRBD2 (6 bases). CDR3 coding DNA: TGTGCCAGCAGCGGGAGGGATGAGCAGTTCTTC. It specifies CASSGRDEQFF.